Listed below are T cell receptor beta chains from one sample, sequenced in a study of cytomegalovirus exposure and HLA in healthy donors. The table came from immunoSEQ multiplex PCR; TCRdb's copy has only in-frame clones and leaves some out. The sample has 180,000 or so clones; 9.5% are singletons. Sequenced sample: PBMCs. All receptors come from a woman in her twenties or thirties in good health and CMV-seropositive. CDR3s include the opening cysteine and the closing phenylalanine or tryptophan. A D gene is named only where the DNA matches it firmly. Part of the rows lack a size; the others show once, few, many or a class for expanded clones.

CDR3nt: TGCGCCAGCAGCTTGGGGCAAAACACCGGGGAGCTGTTTTTT
CDR3aa: CASSLGQNTGELFF
abundance: -
v_gene: TRBV5-1
j_gene: TRBJ2-2
d_gene: -

CDR3nt: TGTGCCAGCAGCTCGCTCGGCTCTAGCGGGAGATCAGTTGAGCAGTTCTTC
CDR3aa: CASSSLGSSGRSVEQFF
abundance: few
v_gene: TRBV5-8
j_gene: TRBJ2-1
d_gene: TRBD2

CDR3nt: TGTGCCAGTAGTATAAGGAGTTTCAACACCGGGGAGCTGTTTTTT
CDR3aa: CASSIRSFNTGELFF
abundance: few
v_gene: TRBV19
j_gene: TRBJ2-2
d_gene: -

CDR3nt: TGTGCCACCAGCATGATGACGGCGGCGCCTGGCTACACCTTC
CDR3aa: CATSMMTAAPGYTF
abundance: few
v_gene: TRBV15
j_gene: TRBJ1-2
d_gene: -

CDR3nt: TGTGCCAGCAGCGCCCGGGACAGCCGTTTACCTGGAAACACCATATATTTT
CDR3aa: CASSARDSRLPGNTIYF
abundance: -
v_gene: TRBV7-8
j_gene: TRBJ1-3
d_gene: TRBD1

CDR3nt: TGCGCCAGCAGCCAAGGGGGACTACAATACGAGCAGTACTTC
CDR3aa: CASSQGGLQYEQYF
abundance: -
v_gene: TRBV4-1
j_gene: TRBJ2-7
d_gene: TRBD2

CDR3nt: TGTGCTAGTGGTTTGGTACTGTCCGGGGGAGGAGAGCAGTACTTC
CDR3aa: CASGLVLSGGGEQYF
abundance: -
v_gene: TRBV12-5
j_gene: TRBJ2-7
d_gene: -

CDR3nt: TGCGCCAGCAGCGTACAGGGAGACTATGGCTACACCTTC
CDR3aa: CASSVQGDYGYTF
abundance: -
v_gene: TRBV5-1
j_gene: TRBJ1-2
d_gene: -

CDR3nt: TGCGCCAGCAGCTTGGGGGGACTAGCGGGAGTTGGTGAGCAGTTCTTC
CDR3aa: CASSLGGLAGVGEQFF
abundance: -
v_gene: TRBV5-1
j_gene: TRBJ2-1
d_gene: TRBD2

CDR3nt: TGTGCCAGAAGCTTGTGGGGCGAAAAACTGTTTTTT
CDR3aa: CARSLWGEKLFF
abundance: -
v_gene: TRBV5-3
j_gene: TRBJ1-4
d_gene: -

CDR3nt: TGCGCCAGCCTCGGACTAGCGGGAGATACGCAGTATTTT
CDR3aa: CASLGLAGDTQYF
abundance: few
v_gene: TRBV5-1
j_gene: TRBJ2-3
d_gene: TRBD2

CDR3nt: TGTGCCAGCAGCTTACTTGCAGTACAAGAGACCCAGTACTTC
CDR3aa: CASSLLAVQETQYF
abundance: few
v_gene: TRBV7-9
j_gene: TRBJ2-5
d_gene: -

CDR3nt: TGCGCCAGCTTAAATGAGCAGTTCTTC
CDR3aa: CASLNEQFF
abundance: few
v_gene: TRBV10-1
j_gene: TRBJ2-1
d_gene: -

CDR3nt: TGTGCCAGCAGCCCTCAGATGGCCTCCTACGAGCAGTACTTC
CDR3aa: CASSPQMASYEQYF
abundance: few
v_gene: TRBV5-4
j_gene: TRBJ2-7
d_gene: -

CDR3nt: TGCGCCAGCAGCTTGGGGGACAGGGGGGAGCAGTACTTC
CDR3aa: CASSLGDRGEQYF
abundance: few
v_gene: TRBV5-1
j_gene: TRBJ2-7
d_gene: TRBD1

CDR3nt: TGCGCCAGCAGTGAGCCCGACAGCTCCTACGAGCAGTACTTC
CDR3aa: CASSEPDSSYEQYF
abundance: few
v_gene: TRBV10-2
j_gene: TRBJ2-7
d_gene: -

CDR3nt: TGTGCCAGCAGCCTCCTGCCCTTGGGAGGAGAGACCCAGTACTTC
CDR3aa: CASSLLPLGGETQYF
abundance: -
v_gene: TRBV5-6
j_gene: TRBJ2-5
d_gene: -

CDR3nt: TGTGCCAGCAGCCTGGGGACCAGGGGCGGGGAGCTGTTTTTT
CDR3aa: CASSLGTRGGELFF
abundance: few
v_gene: TRBV7-3
j_gene: TRBJ2-2
d_gene: -

CDR3nt: TGTGCCAGCAGGATCGGGAGGCATCCAGGTACTGAAGCTTTCTTT
CDR3aa: CASRIGRHPGTEAFF
abundance: -
v_gene: TRBV6-5
j_gene: TRBJ1-1
d_gene: -

CDR3nt: TGTGCCAGAAATGGTTTGGGAGGGAAGAGTCAGCCCCAGCATTTT
CDR3aa: CARNGLGGKSQPQHF
abundance: few
v_gene: TRBV5-3
j_gene: TRBJ1-5
d_gene: -

CDR3nt: TGTGCCAGCAGCCTAGCGGCGGACACAGATACGCAGTATTTT
CDR3aa: CASSLAADTDTQYF
abundance: -
v_gene: TRBV7-9
j_gene: TRBJ2-3
d_gene: TRBD2

CDR3nt: TGTGCCAGCTCCCCGCGGACAGGGATCTCTGGAAACACCATATATTTT
CDR3aa: CASSPRTGISGNTIYF
abundance: -
v_gene: TRBV18
j_gene: TRBJ1-3
d_gene: TRBD1

CDR3nt: TGTGCCAGCAGTGAAGCCAGGGGAGACGAGCAGTACTTC
CDR3aa: CASSEARGDEQYF
abundance: few
v_gene: TRBV2
j_gene: TRBJ2-7
d_gene: -

CDR3nt: TGTGCCAGCAGTCAAACCGCCGGGACTACCTCCTACGAGCAGTACTTC
CDR3aa: CASSQTAGTTSYEQYF
abundance: -
v_gene: TRBV27
j_gene: TRBJ2-7
d_gene: TRBD2

CDR3nt: TGTGCCAGCTCCCCCGGGACAAACGAAAAACTGTTTTTT
CDR3aa: CASSPGTNEKLFF
abundance: -
v_gene: TRBV18
j_gene: TRBJ1-4
d_gene: -

CDR3nt: TGTGCATGGAGTCTGACTCAAGAGAACCAGTACTTC
CDR3aa: CAWSLTQENQYF
abundance: -
v_gene: TRBV30
j_gene: TRBJ2-5
d_gene: -

CDR3nt: TGTGCCAGCTCACTATCCTACGAGCAGTACTTC
CDR3aa: CASSLSYEQYF
abundance: -
v_gene: TRBV18
j_gene: TRBJ2-7
d_gene: -

CDR3nt: TGTGCCAGCAGCGCCAATCACAGGGCCCTGGGAGCTTTCTTT
CDR3aa: CASSANHRALGAFF
abundance: -
v_gene: TRBV9
j_gene: TRBJ1-1
d_gene: -

CDR3nt: TGCGCCAGCAGCCAAGACACAGGGGATGAGTCCTACGAGCAGTACTTC
CDR3aa: CASSQDTGDESYEQYF
abundance: few
v_gene: TRBV4-1
j_gene: TRBJ2-7
d_gene: TRBD1

CDR3nt: TGTGCCAGCAGACACCGTTGGGGCGAGGAGACCCAGTACTTC
CDR3aa: CASRHRWGEETQYF
abundance: -
v_gene: TRBV6-5
j_gene: TRBJ2-5
d_gene: -

CDR3nt: TGTGCCAGCAGCGAAGGGGGGGACGAAAAACTGTTTTTT
CDR3aa: CASSEGGDEKLFF
abundance: few
v_gene: TRBV7-9
j_gene: TRBJ1-4
d_gene: -

CDR3nt: TGTGCCTGGGGTAAACCCACTAGCGGATTAGCCAAAAACATTCAGTACTTC
CDR3aa: CAWGKPTSGLAKNIQYF
abundance: few
v_gene: TRBV30
j_gene: TRBJ2-4
d_gene: TRBD2

CDR3nt: TGTGCCAGCAGCGAACCCGGGACAGGGTACTACGAGCAGTACTTC
CDR3aa: CASSEPGTGYYEQYF
abundance: -
v_gene: TRBV5-4
j_gene: TRBJ2-7
d_gene: TRBD1

CDR3nt: TGTGCCAGTAAGGTGGCCAGGAGCACAGATACGCAGTATTTT
CDR3aa: CASKVARSTDTQYF
abundance: few
v_gene: TRBV19
j_gene: TRBJ2-3
d_gene: -

CDR3nt: TGCGCCAGCAGCCAAGTCGGGGGTCCGGGGTCCTACGAGCAGTACTTC
CDR3aa: CASSQVGGPGSYEQYF
abundance: -
v_gene: TRBV4-1
j_gene: TRBJ2-7
d_gene: -

CDR3nt: TGTGCCAGCAGTGAAACGAATTCGGGCACAGATACGCAGTATTTT
CDR3aa: CASSETNSGTDTQYF
abundance: few
v_gene: TRBV25-1
j_gene: TRBJ2-3
d_gene: -

CDR3nt: TGTGCCAGCAGTGAAGGCTCAGGCTCCTACAATGAGCAGTTCTTC
CDR3aa: CASSEGSGSYNEQFF
abundance: -
v_gene: TRBV25-1
j_gene: TRBJ2-1
d_gene: -

CDR3nt: TGTGCCAGCAGTGATAATAGATACGAGCAGTACTTC
CDR3aa: CASSDNRYEQYF
abundance: -
v_gene: TRBV6-1
j_gene: TRBJ2-7
d_gene: -

CDR3nt: TGTGCCAGCAGCCCCGGGACAGATAATCAGCCCCAGCATTTT
CDR3aa: CASSPGTDNQPQHF
abundance: -
v_gene: TRBV7-9
j_gene: TRBJ1-5
d_gene: TRBD1

CDR3nt: TGTGCCAGTAGTAGGCACGGGACAGGGGGCAATGAGCAGTTCTTC
CDR3aa: CASSRHGTGGNEQFF
abundance: few
v_gene: TRBV19
j_gene: TRBJ2-1
d_gene: TRBD1

CDR3nt: TGTGCCAGCAGCTTTAACGGCTGGGCCGGCGAGCAGTACTTC
CDR3aa: CASSFNGWAGEQYF
abundance: -
v_gene: TRBV7-6
j_gene: TRBJ2-7
d_gene: -

CDR3nt: TGTGCCAGCAGGGGACTACCGGGACAGGGGACGAAGCTGGGCTATGGCTACACCTTC
CDR3aa: CASRGLPGQGTKLGYGYTF
abundance: -
v_gene: TRBV2
j_gene: TRBJ1-2
d_gene: TRBD1

CDR3nt: TGCGCCAGCAGCTGGACAGGGCTCTCCTACGAGCAGTACTTC
CDR3aa: CASSWTGLSYEQYF
abundance: few
v_gene: TRBV5-1
j_gene: TRBJ2-7
d_gene: TRBD1

CDR3nt: TGTGCCAGCAGCGTTCGAGGGACTAACACCGGGGAGCTGTTTTTT
CDR3aa: CASSVRGTNTGELFF
abundance: -
v_gene: TRBV9
j_gene: TRBJ2-2
d_gene: -

CDR3nt: TGTGCCAGCAGCTTGGTCTTTCGGACTAGGGTTACCGGGGAGCTGTTTTTT
CDR3aa: CASSLVFRTRVTGELFF
abundance: few
v_gene: TRBV5-4
j_gene: TRBJ2-2
d_gene: TRBD2

CDR3nt: TGTGCCAGTAGTATGATAAGTAGCGGGAGGTCCGGGCTGTTTTTT
CDR3aa: CASSMISSGRSGLFF
abundance: -
v_gene: TRBV19
j_gene: TRBJ2-2
d_gene: TRBD2

CDR3nt: TGTGCCAGCAGTGAGATGTGGACAGCCAGCTTCTACAATGAGCAGTTCTTC
CDR3aa: CASSEMWTASFYNEQFF
abundance: -
v_gene: TRBV2
j_gene: TRBJ2-1
d_gene: -

CDR3nt: TGTGCCAGCAGTCGGGACAGGGATCAGCCCCAGCATTTT
CDR3aa: CASSRDRDQPQHF
abundance: -
v_gene: TRBV6-1
j_gene: TRBJ1-5
d_gene: TRBD1

CDR3nt: TGTGCCAGCAGCTTGGACCAGGTCCGCAATCAGCCCCAGCATTTT
CDR3aa: CASSLDQVRNQPQHF
abundance: -
v_gene: TRBV5-5
j_gene: TRBJ1-5
d_gene: -

CDR3nt: TGCGCCAGCAGCTTTGGGGGGGGTAGCACAGATACGCAGTATTTT
CDR3aa: CASSFGGGSTDTQYF
abundance: -
v_gene: TRBV5-1
j_gene: TRBJ2-3
d_gene: TRBD2

CDR3nt: TGTGCCAGCAGCCCACGACAGGGGGCCTACGAGCAGTACTTC
CDR3aa: CASSPRQGAYEQYF
abundance: -
v_gene: TRBV7-6
j_gene: TRBJ2-7
d_gene: TRBD1

CDR3nt: TGTGCCAGCAGTAGATCTAGCGGGAGTGGGGAGACCCAGTACTTC
CDR3aa: CASSRSSGSGETQYF
abundance: -
v_gene: TRBV2
j_gene: TRBJ2-5
d_gene: TRBD2

CDR3nt: TGTGCCAGTAGATCGGGACTAGCGGGAGAATCCTACAATGAGCAGTTCTTC
CDR3aa: CASRSGLAGESYNEQFF
abundance: -
v_gene: TRBV19
j_gene: TRBJ2-1
d_gene: TRBD2